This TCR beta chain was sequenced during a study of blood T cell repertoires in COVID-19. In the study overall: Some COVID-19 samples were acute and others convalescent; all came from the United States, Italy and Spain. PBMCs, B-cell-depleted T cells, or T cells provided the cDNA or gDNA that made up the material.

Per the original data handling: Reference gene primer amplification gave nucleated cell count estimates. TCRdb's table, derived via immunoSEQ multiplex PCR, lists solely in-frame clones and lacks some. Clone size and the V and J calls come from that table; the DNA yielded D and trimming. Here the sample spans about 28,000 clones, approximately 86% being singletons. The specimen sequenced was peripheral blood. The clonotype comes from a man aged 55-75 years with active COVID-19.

CDR3 nucleotides: TGTGCCAGCAGCGCACGGGAAGCTAACTATGGCTACACCTTC. This sequence encodes CASSAREANYGYTF. The chain joins TRBV7-2 to TRBJ1-2; D is unresolved. In germline, CDR1 is SGHTA, CDR2 FQGNSA. With 5 bases removed from V and 0 bases from J, the gap between germline ends came to 10 bases. This CDR3 has 14 amino acids.